This T cell receptor (beta chain) was identified during a study of blood T cell repertoires in COVID-19. Study in general: Samples taken during acute and convalescent COVID-19 were collected in the United States, Italy and Spain. PBMCs, B-cell-depleted T cells, or T cells were the source of the cDNA or gDNA that made up the material.

The CDR3 covers 16 residues. Trimming stripped 0 bases from V and 4 bases from J, with 13 bases between. CDR1 and CDR2 from the germline V gene are MNHEY and SVGAGI. Original data processing: Counts of nucleated cells, estimated from reference gene primer amplification, were obtained. The repertoire was sequenced with immunoSEQ multiplex PCR; TCRdb's copy has only in-frame clones and lacks some. V and J calls and clone size are copied from that table; D and trimming were computed from the DNA. The data show about 250,000 clones, with approximately 86% seen just once and around 5.5% held by the top ten.

Sequenced sample: peripheral blood. The chain joins TRBV6-5 to TRBJ2-1; D perhaps matches TRBD2 (6 bases). The receptor's source is a human donor in a cohort sampled during active COVID-19. The CDR3 sequence: CASSYSMGGLYNEQFF. CDR3 nucleotide sequence: TGTGCCAGCAGTTACTCAATGGGGGGACTTTACAATGAGCAGTTCTTC.